This T cell receptor (beta chain) is drawn from a study of blood T cell repertoires in COVID-19. Losses at the gene ends were 2 bases for V and 2 bases for J; bases not matched to a gene: 0. CDR3 length: 16 residues. The V gene's germline CDR1 is MNHEY and CDR2 SVGAGI. Recovered status applied to Cohort 3 donors who had two consecutive negative PCRs. It also applied to those with clearance or with symptom resolution. Per the authors' pipeline: Reference gene primers were amplified, and this amplification served to estimate nucleated cell counts. Data came from immunoSEQ multiplex PCR; TCRdb stores just in-frame clones and leaves some out. V, J and clone size were drawn from that table, and D and trimming were deduced from the DNA. The data show hundreds of thousands of clones, roughly 90% seen once.

The source of this sequence is a woman younger than 45 who had recovered from COVID-19. Sample: PBMCs or T cells enriched from blood (not recorded which). The rearrangement joins TRBV6-5 to TRBJ2-1; 13 bases line up with TRBD2. The CDR3 coding sequence is TGTGCCAGCAGTTACGGACTAGCGGGAGCCTACAATGAGCAGTTCTTC. Amino acid sequence: CASSYGLAGAYNEQFF.